The 14 T cell receptor beta chains below were found in one sample sequenced in a study of cytomegalovirus exposure and HLA in healthy donors. 60 Vbeta and 13 Jbeta primers were used in PCR. The protocol was immunoSEQ multiplex PCR, while the TCRdb copy is restricted to in-frame clones and leaves out a portion. The table includes about 150,000 clones, 60% to 85% detected once. Sequencing input: PBMCs. The source is a man aged 40-49 years in good health and CMV-seropositive.

The chain employs TRBV2 and TRBJ2-1; TRBD2 is a possible D gene (5 bases). This CDR3 has 15 residues. V shed 6 bases and J shed 0 bases, with 12 bases lying between them. CDR1 is SNHLY, CDR2 FYNNEI, per germline. The chain's CDR3 is CASRLELTSYNEQFF. In nucleotides, the CDR3 is TGTGCCAGCAGACTAGAACTTACCTCCTACAATGAGCAGTTCTTC. Using reference TRBV2 and TRBJ2-1 for the parts outside the CDR3, the full variable domain is EPEVTQTPSHQVTQMGQEVILRCVPISNHLYFYWYRQILGQKVEFLVSFYNNEISEKSEIFDDQFSVERPDGSNFTLKIRSTKLEDSAMYFCASRLELTSYNEQFFGPGTRLTVL.

This rearrangement joins TRBV25-1 to TRBJ2-2, with D uncertain. Germline V lookup: CDR1 MGHDK, CDR2 SYGVNS. Trimming took 2 bases from V and 2 from J, leaving 3 bases between them. The CDR3 runs 13 residues. This CDR3 is CASSETNTGELFF. As DNA, the CDR3 is TGTGCCAGCAGTGAAACAAACACCGGGGAGCTGTTTTTT.

The chain has TRBV9 and TRBJ2-7; 12 bases are a match to TRBD1. The V gene's germline CDR1 is SGDLS and CDR2 YYNGEE. V shed 3 bases, J shed 2 bases, and the junction held 6 bases outside the gene matches. This CDR3 comprises 16 residues. In DNA form, the CDR3 reads TGTGCCAGCAGCGCAGCCGGGACAGGGGGCGCCTACGAGCAGTACTTC. It encodes CASSAAGTGGAYEQYF.

The chain couples TRBV5-1 to TRBJ2-7; unclear D gene. Germline V gives CDR1 SGHRS, CDR2 YFSETQ. Trimming took off 4 bases at V and 1 base at J, with 12 bases between the two ends. The CDR3 totals 14 residues. The DNA of the CDR3 is TGCGCCAGCAGCCTTAATGTCAGGTCCTACGAGCAGTACTTC. This codes for CASSLNVRSYEQYF.

This clone was observed a handful of times. The CDR3 coding sequence is TGTGCCAGTAGCCGACTAACCGGGACAGGGATTACTGAAGCTTTCTTT. Its protein is CASSRLTGTGITEAFF. The V and J genes are TRBV19 and TRBJ1-1; the match to TRBD1 covers 9 bases. The germline V gene has CDR1 LNHDA and CDR2 SQIVND (reference sequence). The CDR3 extends over 16 amino acids. With V trimmed by 6 bases and J by 5 bases, 13 bases remained unmatched. Filled out from reference TRBV19 and TRBJ1-1, the complete variable domain reads DGGITQSPKYLFRKEGQNVTLSCEQNLNHDAMYWYRQDPGQGLRLIYYSQIVNDFQKGDIAEGYSVSREKKESFPLTVTSAQKNPTAFYLCASSRLTGTGITEAFFGQGTRLTVV.

The chain employs TRBV7-8 and TRBJ2-7; 12 bases are shared with TRBD2. From germline, CDR1 is SGHVS and CDR2 FQNEAQ. This CDR3 region has 14 residues. Trimming removed 5 bases from V and 6 bases from J; junction bases left unmatched: 5. CDR3 protein: CASSPSGRAGEQYF. In DNA form, the CDR3 reads TGTGCCAGCAGCCCTAGCGGGAGGGCCGGCGAGCAGTACTTC.

V usage is TRBV28 and J usage is TRBJ2-7; the D gene is possibly TRBD2 (6 bases). Germline V gene sequence: CDR1 MDHEN, CDR2 SYDVKM. This CDR3 spans 12 amino acids. V gave up 8 bases and J gave up 5 bases, with 13 bases separating them. The DNA for the CDR3 is TGTGCCAGCGGGAGGTACGGCGACGAGCAGTACTTC. Translating it yields CASGRYGDEQYF.

The chain links TRBV5-1 to TRBJ2-5, with 14 bases identical to TRBD2. Matching the DNA end better, TRBJ2-7 makes the J call doubtful. CDR1 is SGHRS, CDR2 YFSETQ, per germline. The CDR3 is made up of 17 amino acids. CDR3 in amino acids: CASSSQGLAGVLDEQYF. The CDR3 region has the DNA TGCGCCAGCAGCAGCCAGGGACTAGCGGGAGTGTTAGACGAGCAGTACTTC.

The rearrangement uses TRBV9 and TRBJ1-3, with unresolved D. V lost 1 base and J lost 4, with 9 bases in between. From germline, CDR1 is SGDLS and CDR2 YYNGEE. The CDR3 runs 14 residues. The CDR3 loop is CASSVTNSGNTIYF. The CDR3 DNA is TGTGCCAGCAGCGTAACAAACAGCGGAAACACCATATATTTT. The full variable domain, rest sourced from reference TRBV9 and TRBJ1-3, is DSGVTQTPKHLITATGQRVTLRCSPRSGDLSVYWYQQSLDQGLQFLIQYYNGEERAKGNILERFSAQQFPDLHSELNLSSLELGDSALYFCASSVTNSGNTIYFGEGSWLTVV.

The chain uses TRBV9 and TRBJ1-1; unclear D gene. Between the trimmed V and J ends, which lost 5 bases and 5 bases, there was a span of 19 bases. The CDR3 runs to 15 residues. Germline V CDR1 and CDR2: SGDLS, YYNGEE. This chain's CDR3 is CASRAHAGPWTEAFF. The DNA for the CDR3 is TGTGCCAGCAGGGCCCATGCGGGCCCTTGGACTGAAGCTTTCTTT.

The chain combines TRBV18 with TRBJ1-1; D may be TRBD1 (6 bases). CDR3 size: 14 residues. Between the trimmed V and J ends, which lost 2 bases and 5 bases, there was a span of 12 bases. CDR1 is KGHSH and CDR2 is LQKENI in the germline V gene. DNA of the CDR3: TGTGCCAGCTCACCAGGAACAGGGATGACTGAAGCTTTCTTT. Its translation: CASSPGTGMTEAFF.

V and J are TRBV7-9 and TRBJ2-3, with 14 bases fitting TRBD2. Per germline, CDR1 SEHNR and CDR2 FQNEAQ (reference sequence). With V trimmed by 5 bases and J by 0 bases, 4 bases remained unmatched. The CDR3 runs 17 residues. CDR3 nucleotide sequence: TGTGCCAGCAGCGCCCGACTAGCGGGAGGGAGCACAGATACGCAGTATTTT. Protein product: CASSARLAGGSTDTQYF.

This chain links TRBV19 with TRBJ1-5; 7 bases align to TRBD1. The CDR3 is 16 amino acids. The ends lost 6 bases at V and 0 bases at J; junction bases unmatched: 8. Germline V gene data show CDR1 as LNHDA and CDR2 as SQIVND (reference sequence). CDR3 in DNA: TGTGCCAGTAGAATTCCTGGGACAGATAGCAATCAGCCCCAGCATTTT. It yields the protein CASRIPGTDSNQPQHF.

V usage is TRBV2 and J usage is TRBJ2-5; possible D gene TRBD1, 6 bases. This CDR3 has 14 amino acids. Trimming cost V 2 bases and J 1 base, with 8 bases left between them. CDR1 is SNHLY and CDR2 is FYNNEI in the germline V gene. CDR3 in amino acids: CASSEWDTQETQYF. The CDR3, as DNA: TGTGCCAGCAGTGAATGGGACACCCAAGAGACCCAGTACTTC.